This TCR beta chain originates from a study of beta chain features in type 1 diabetes. Overall study findings and caveats: When Type 1 diabetes patients were examined, their TCRB CDR3s proved moderately but significantly shorter in all four CD4+ subsets.

As every portion of the isolated RNA was reverse transcribed, the sequencing read expressed TCRB transcripts. Measured with immunoSEQ multiplex PCR; TCRdb has only the in-frame clones, and not every one. Here the sample spans 50,000 to 65,000 clones, under 55% being singletons. Germline-derived CDR1 and CDR2 are SGHAT and FQDESV (reference sequence). CDR3 length: 15 residues. The junction had 9 bases not matched to a gene; V was cut back by 5 bases and J by 4 bases. In regard to this clone: Its antigen is not identified.

The sequence was obtained from a man younger than 45 with type 1 diabetes. Sequencing used Tregs from blood. The chain couples TRBV11-1 to TRBJ1-2; TRBD1 matches at 8 bases. The CDR3 is CASSLSPGGFYGYTF. The CDR3 nucleotides are TGTGCCAGCAGCCTGTCCCCAGGGGGCTTCTATGGCTACACCTTC.